Presented here are 28 T cell receptor beta chains from one specimen sequenced in a study of blood T cell repertoires in COVID-19. Here immunoSEQ multiplex PCR was the method, and the copy in TCRdb shows in-frame clones only, minus some. The sample consists of 100,000 to 150,000 clones, 85% to 90% of them appearing once. The sequencing sample was made of peripheral blood. Receptors originate from a man between 60 and 75 years old with COVID-19, enrolled during active disease.

Comment on this clone: At one end, the junction sequence differs from germline, possibly due to a read error. The rearrangement links TRBV6-5 to TRBJ1-4; D call uncertain. CDR1 is MNHEY and CDR2 is SVGAGI in the germline V gene. The CDR3 covers 13 residues. CDR3 nucleotide sequence: TGTGCCAGCAGTCTGACAACGAATGAAAAACTGTTTTTT. The encoded protein is CASSLTTNEKLFF.

The V gene is TRBV5-1, the J gene TRBJ1-4; D is unresolved. Looked up from germline, CDR1 is SGHRS and CDR2 is YFSETQ. The CDR3 loop spans 15 amino acids. V gave up 7 bases and J gave up 2 bases, with 15 bases separating them. The CDR3 reads CASRVTQNTNEKLFF. The CDR3 DNA reads as TGCGCCAGCCGCGTAACACAGAATACTAATGAAAAACTGTTTTTT.

This chain connects TRBV4-2 to TRBJ1-5; D perhaps matches TRBD1 (6 bases). The CDR3 has 15 amino acids. The germline V and J ends were trimmed by 1 base and 3 bases, with 10 bases remaining between them. The germline V gene encodes CDR1 LGHNA and CDR2 YNFKEQ. CDR3 in amino acids: CASSQGQDFNQPQHF. The CDR3 DNA is TGTGCCAGCAGCCAAGGACAGGACTTCAATCAGCCCCAGCATTTT.

V usage is TRBV5-1 and J usage is TRBJ2-7; TRBD1 agrees at 9 bases. The junction had 5 bases not matched to a gene; V was cut back by 3 bases and J by 4 bases. Germline values: CDR1 SGHRS, CDR2 YFSETQ. This CDR3 has 14 amino acids. This CDR3 is CASSSRGQGYEQYF. As DNA, the CDR3 is TGCGCCAGCAGCTCCCGAGGACAGGGGTACGAGCAGTACTTC. Complete variable domain (other parts from reference TRBV5-1 and TRBJ2-7): KAGVTQTPRYLIKTRGQQVTLSCSPISGHRSVSWYQQTPGQGLQFLFEYFSETQRNKGNFPGRFSGRQFSNSRSEMNVSTLELGDSALYLCASSSRGQGYEQYFGPGTRLTVT.

This sequence joins TRBV19 and TRBJ1-1; 11 bases line up with TRBD1. Germline V gene lookup returns CDR1 LNHDA and CDR2 SQIVND (reference sequence). The CDR3 consists of 15 residues. The ends lost 5 bases at V and 4 bases at J; junction bases unmatched: 6. The CDR3 protein is CASSVGTGGTTEAFF. For the CDR3, the DNA is TGTGCCAGTAGTGTCGGGACAGGGGGTACCACTGAAGCTTTCTTT. Full variable domain (remainder filled in from reference TRBV19 and TRBJ1-1): DGGITQSPKYLFRKEGQNVTLSCEQNLNHDAMYWYRQDPGQGLRLIYYSQIVNDFQKGDIAEGYSVSREKKESFPLTVTSAQKNPTAFYLCASSVGTGGTTEAFFGQGTRLTVV.

V usage is TRBV30 and J usage is TRBJ1-2; D might be TRBD1 (5 bases). The CDR3 totals 12 residues. V lost 4 bases and J 11 bases, leaving 17 bases between the germline ends. In germline, CDR1 is GTSNPN, CDR2 SVGIG (reference sequence). CDR3 amino acids: CAWTLDIGRYTF. CDR3 nucleotide sequence: TGTGCCTGGACCTTGGACATTGGAAGGTACACCTTC.

V and J are TRBV3-1 (or the pseudogene TRBV3-2) and TRBJ1-2; D is ambiguous. CDR3 length: 15 residues. The germline gives CDR1 LGHDT, CDR2 YNNKEL (reference sequence). V was shortened by 0 bases and J by 1 base, with 9 bases between the two germline ends. This CDR3 reads CASSQDLYSNYGYTF. CDR3 in DNA: TGTGCCAGCAGCCAAGATCTATACAGTAACTATGGCTACACCTTC.

This clone was counted a few times. This chain connects TRBV6-5 to TRBJ2-1, with D perhaps TRBD2 (5 bases). The CDR3 totals 15 residues. Germline CDR1 reads MNHEY; CDR2 reads SVGAGI. V was pared by 3 bases and J by 3 bases, with 12 bases between. In DNA form, the CDR3 reads TGTGCCAGCAGTTATCGGAGCGGCTACTACAATGAGCAGTTCTTC. Protein: CASSYRSGYYNEQFF.

The chain joins TRBV18 to TRBJ1-1; perhaps TRBD1 as D (5 bases). V shed 5 bases and J shed 5 bases, with 27 bases lying between them. The CDR3 runs to 18 residues. CDR1 KGHSH and CDR2 LQKENI come from the germline V gene. The CDR3 protein is CASSALPGSGGGETEAFF. For the CDR3, the DNA is TGTGCCAGCTCAGCACTACCTGGGAGCGGGGGAGGAGAGACTGAAGCTTTCTTT.

This clone was recorded a few times. The V call is TRBV6-2 or TRBV6-3, the J call TRBJ2-1, with 16 bases that match TRBD2. Germline V gene sequence: CDR1 MNHEY, CDR2 SVGEGT. V shed 4 bases, J shed 1 base, and the junction held 10 bases outside the gene matches. The CDR3 totals 20 residues. The CDR3 DNA reads TGTGCCAGCAGTTCCCCGCCGGGACTAGCGGGGGGGTTATCCTACAATGAGCAGTTCTTC. Translation: CASSSPPGLAGGLSYNEQFF.

This chain connects TRBV18 to TRBJ1-1, with a weak D call TRBD1 (6 bases). Trimming removed 3 bases at V and 3 bases at J, with 17 bases between. This CDR3 region has 16 residues. The V gene's germline CDR1 is KGHSH and CDR2 LQKENI. CDR3 residues: CASSPSPGGLYTEAFF. CDR3 nucleotide sequence: TGTGCCAGCTCACCCTCCCCCGGGGGGCTTTACACTGAAGCTTTCTTT.

This clone occurred once. The gene calls are TRBV19 and TRBJ1-1; weak D call: TRBD1 (5 bases). The CDR3 is made up of 12 amino acids. Germline V gene data show CDR1 as LNHDA and CDR2 as SQIVND (reference sequence). V lost 5 bases and J lost 6, with 10 bases in between. CDR3 bases: TGTGCCAGTAGTGGAGTGGGGCCTGAAGCTTTCTTT. Translating it yields CASSGVGPEAFF.

The chain couples TRBV5-1 to TRBJ2-3; the D gene is possibly TRBD1 (6 bases). The V and J ends lost 1 base and 4 bases respectively, with 7 bases between them. The V gene's germline CDR1 is SGHRS and CDR2 YFSETQ. This CDR3 comprises 13 residues. CDR3 protein: CASSLTGPDTQYF. CDR3 sequence (DNA): TGCGCCAGCAGCTTGACAGGGCCAGATACGCAGTATTTT. Full variable domain (rest looked up from reference TRBV5-1 and TRBJ2-3): KAGVTQTPRYLIKTRGQQVTLSCSPISGHRSVSWYQQTPGQGLQFLFEYFSETQRNKGNFPGRFSGRQFSNSRSEMNVSTLELGDSALYLCASSLTGPDTQYFGPGTRLTVL.

In its sample, this clone was seen once. The chain combines TRBV21-1 with TRBJ1-5; no DNA check was done on the table's D call, TRBD1. TRBV21-1 is flagged as a pseudogene. The CDR3 spans 17 residues. In DNA form, the CDR3 reads TGTGCCAGCAGACGTTCACATTACAGGGATAGCAATCAGCCCCAGCATTTT. Translating gives CASRRSHYRDSNQPQHF.

The rearrangement uses TRBV21-1 and TRBJ1-3; the table's TRBD1 call for D was not verified on the DNA. TRBV21-1 is deemed a pseudogene. CDR3 length: 17 residues. The CDR3 nucleotides read TGTGCCAGCAGAGGGGGACAGGGGGCCCTCTCTGGAAACACCATATATTTT. It yields the protein CASRGGQGALSGNTIYF.

This sequence joins TRBV9 and TRBJ1-1; D remains unclear. CDR3 size: 14 residues. The V end lost 4 bases, the J end lost 6 bases, and 16 bases lay between the germline ends. Germline CDR1 reads SGDLS; CDR2 reads YYNGEE. The CDR3 loop reads CASSPRGSNAEAFF. CDR3 coding DNA: TGTGCCAGCAGCCCCCGTGGGAGCAACGCTGAAGCTTTCTTT.

This sequence joins TRBV3-1 (or the pseudogene TRBV3-2) and TRBJ1-2; tentative D call: TRBD1 (6 bases). Trimming removed 4 bases from V and 4 bases from J, with 19 bases in between. This CDR3 has 16 residues. Per the germline V gene, CDR1 is LGHDT and CDR2 is YNNKEL (reference sequence). The CDR3 DNA sequence: TGTGCCAGCAGCCCACACCGCCCGGGACACCCCTATGGCTACACCTTC. Translation gives CASSPHRPGHPYGYTF.

The rearrangement joins TRBV18 to TRBJ2-5; D perhaps matches TRBD2 (6 bases). Germline CDR1 is KGHSH and CDR2 is LQKENI. The CDR3 totals 15 residues. V lost 2 bases to trimming and J lost 2 bases, with 12 bases between them. In nucleotides, the CDR3 is TGTGCCAGCTCACCAACTAGGACTAAACAAGAGACCCAGTACTTC. Protein: CASSPTRTKQETQYF.

The V call is TRBV6-6, the J call TRBJ1-4, with 9 nucleotides matching TRBD1. This CDR3 has 15 residues. V was pared by 7 bases and J by 4 bases, with 7 bases of the junction left unmatched. The germline V gene encodes CDR1 MNHNY and CDR2 SVGAGI (reference sequence). CDR3 sequence: CASTDPGQGNEKLFF. The DNA for the CDR3 is TGTGCCAGCACCGACCCGGGACAGGGTAATGAAAAACTGTTTTTT.

The chain couples TRBV27 to TRBJ2-5; possible D gene TRBD1, 6 bases. Trimming stripped 3 bases from V and 2 bases from J, with 16 bases between. CDR3 length: 16 amino acids. Germline lookup yields CDR1 MNHEY and CDR2 SMNVEV (reference sequence). CDR3 sequence (DNA): TGTGCCAGCAGTTTCCTATCAGGGGAAGAACAAGAGACCCAGTACTTC. Its translation is CASSFLSGEEQETQYF.

This chain joins TRBV27 and TRBJ2-7; possibly TRBD1 for D (6 bases). V was pared by 6 bases and J by 4 bases, with 13 bases between. The CDR3 is 13 residues long. Germline V CDR1 and CDR2: MNHEY, SMNVEV (reference sequence). DNA for the CDR3: TGTGCCAGCAGCCAAGGGACACCATACGAGCAGTACTTC. Its protein is CASSQGTPYEQYF.

The chain combines TRBV29-1 with TRBJ1-1, with no clear D. The CDR3 has 16 amino acids. Germline lookup yields CDR1 SQVTM and CDR2 ANQGSEA. V shed 6 bases and J shed 0 bases, with 20 bases lying between them. CDR3 sequence: CSVPATVHSVNTEAFF. In DNA, the CDR3 is TGCAGCGTACCCGCCACAGTCCACAGTGTGAACACTGAAGCTTTCTTT. The full variable domain, completed using reference TRBV29-1 and TRBJ1-1, is SAVISQKPSRDICQRGTSLTIQCQVDSQVTMMFWYRQQPGQSLTLIATANQGSEATYESGFVIDKFPISRPNLTFSTLTVSNMSPEDSSIYLCSVPATVHSVNTEAFFGQGTRLTVV.

This clone was recorded once. The J gene is TRBJ2-5, the V gene TRBV5-4; possible D gene TRBD1, 6 bases. The CDR3 loop spans 14 amino acids. V was shortened by 5 bases and J by 5 bases, with 16 bases between the two germline ends. Germline V gene data show CDR1 as SGHNT and CDR2 as YYREEE (reference sequence). CDR3 region: CASSPDSLGETQYF. CDR3 in DNA: TGTGCCAGCAGTCCGGACAGCCTAGGGGAGACCCAGTACTTC.

The V call is TRBV6-2 or TRBV6-3, the J call TRBJ2-5; TRBD1 matches 8 bases. CDR3 length: 15 residues. Germline V lookup: CDR1 MNHEY, CDR2 SVGEGT. V shed 4 bases, J shed 4 bases, and the junction held 8 bases outside the gene matches. The CDR3 here is CASSSTGGVRETQYF. In nucleotides, the CDR3 is TGTGCCAGCAGTTCTACAGGGGGTGTAAGAGAGACCCAGTACTTC.

This chain joins TRBV19 and TRBJ1-6; the D gene is possibly TRBD1 (6 bases). The germline V gene has CDR1 LNHDA and CDR2 SQIVND (reference sequence). CDR3 length: 13 residues. Trimming removed 6 bases at V and 7 bases at J, with 10 bases between. The CDR3 protein is CASSHTGNSPLHF. As DNA, the CDR3 is TGTGCCAGTAGCCACACAGGGAATTCACCCCTCCACTTT.

The chain combines TRBV19 with TRBJ2-7; 8 bases match TRBD2. V trimming: 3 bases; J trimming: 7 bases; junction bases outside the gene matches: 11. Germline CDR1 LNHDA, CDR2 SQIVND (reference sequence). CDR3 size: 15 residues. The CDR3 DNA reads as TGTGCCAGTAGTATCATGGTAGCGGGGCAAAGTGAGCAGTACTTC. It codes for CASSIMVAGQSEQYF. Based on the CDR3 plus reference TRBV19 and TRBJ2-7, the full variable domain is DGGITQSPKYLFRKEGQNVTLSCEQNLNHDAMYWYRQDPGQGLRLIYYSQIVNDFQKGDIAEGYSVSREKKESFPLTVTSAQKNPTAFYLCASSIMVAGQSEQYFGPGTRLTVT.

The chain has TRBV6-5 and TRBJ2-7; D is ambiguous. The V gene's germline CDR1 is MNHEY and CDR2 SVGAGI. Trimming left V 0 bases short and J 0 bases short, with 12 bases between. This CDR3 contains 16 residues. The CDR3 DNA is TGTGCCAGCAGTTACTCTCGGCAGGCGACCTCCTACGAGCAGTACTTC. This gives the protein CASSYSRQATSYEQYF.

The chain recombines TRBV11-2 with TRBJ2-1, with a possible D match to TRBD1 (5 bases). From germline, CDR1 is SGHAT and CDR2 FQNNGV. Trimming cost V 0 bases and J 9 bases, with 6 bases left between them. CDR3 length equals 12 residues. The CDR3 protein is CASSLDRAEQFF. In DNA form, the CDR3 reads TGTGCCAGCAGCTTAGACAGGGCTGAGCAGTTCTTC.